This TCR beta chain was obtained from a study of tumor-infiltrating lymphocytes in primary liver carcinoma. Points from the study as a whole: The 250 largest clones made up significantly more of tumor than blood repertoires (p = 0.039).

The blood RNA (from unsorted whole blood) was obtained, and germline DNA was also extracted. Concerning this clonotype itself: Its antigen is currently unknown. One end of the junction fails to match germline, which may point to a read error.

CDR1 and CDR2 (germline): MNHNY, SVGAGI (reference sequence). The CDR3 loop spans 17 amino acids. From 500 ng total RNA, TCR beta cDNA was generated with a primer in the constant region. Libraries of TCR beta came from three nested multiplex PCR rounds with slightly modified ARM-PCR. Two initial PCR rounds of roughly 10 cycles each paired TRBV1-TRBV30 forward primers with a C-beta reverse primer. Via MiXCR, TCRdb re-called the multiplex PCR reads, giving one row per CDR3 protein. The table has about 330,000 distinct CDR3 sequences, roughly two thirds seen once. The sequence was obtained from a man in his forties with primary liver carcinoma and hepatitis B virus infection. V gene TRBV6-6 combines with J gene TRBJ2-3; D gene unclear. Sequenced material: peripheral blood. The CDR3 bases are TGTGCCAGCAGTTACTCGCTATGCACCGACCCAACAGATACGCAGTATTTC. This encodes CASSYSLCTDPTDTQYF.